A selection of T cell receptor beta chains follows, all from one sample in a study of blood T cell repertoires in COVID-19. Produced via immunoSEQ multiplex PCR; TCRdb's table is partial and in-frame only. Among roughly 200,000 clones listed, 75% to 85% were seen once. Sequenced: peripheral blood. The receptor source for this set is a woman between 25 and 40 years old with COVID-19, enrolled during active disease. The CDR3 runs from the conserved cysteine through the conserved F or W. Each record gives: CDR3 protein, CDR3 DNA, D gene, V gene, J gene, clone size. D genes are given only for firm matches. Expanded clones get a size class; other rows say once, few or many, or leave the size out.

cdr3_aa: CASSIPGQGDTEAFF
cdr3_nt: TGTGCCAGCAGCATTCCGGGACAGGGGGACACTGAAGCTTTCTTT
d_call: TRBD1
v_call: TRBV5-5
j_call: TRBJ1-1
clone_size: NA

cdr3_aa: CSVEFQGSYEQYF
cdr3_nt: TGCAGCGTTGAGTTTCAGGGCAGCTACGAGCAGTACTTC
d_call: NA
v_call: TRBV29-1
j_call: TRBJ2-7
clone_size: NA

cdr3_aa: CASSKGSGQGAGQPQHF
cdr3_nt: TGTGCCAGCAGTAAGGGATCGGGACAGGGGGCAGGGCAGCCCCAGCATTTT
d_call: TRBD1
v_call: TRBV27
j_call: TRBJ1-5
clone_size: few

cdr3_aa: CASSYTGSGNTIYF
cdr3_nt: TGTGCCAGCAGTTATACAGGGTCGGGAAACACCATATATTTT
d_call: NA
v_call: TRBV28
j_call: TRBJ1-3
clone_size: NA

cdr3_aa: CASRAGGPRNEQFF
cdr3_nt: TGTGCCAGTAGAGCGGGAGGGCCGCGGAATGAGCAGTTCTTC
d_call: TRBD2
v_call: TRBV19
j_call: TRBJ2-1
clone_size: NA

cdr3_aa: CASSLGPGLSTGEQYF
cdr3_nt: TGTGCCAGCAGCTTAGGGCCGGGACTCAGCACGGGGGAGCAGTACTTC
d_call: NA
v_call: TRBV7-9
j_call: TRBJ2-7
clone_size: NA

cdr3_aa: CASSQDGTGDYGYTF
cdr3_nt: TGCGCCAGCAGCCAAGATGGAACAGGGGACTATGGCTACACCTTC
d_call: TRBD1
v_call: TRBV4-3
j_call: TRBJ1-2
clone_size: NA

cdr3_aa: CASRGQIFPTTNEKLFF
cdr3_nt: TGTGCCAGTAGAGGACAGATATTTCCTACGACTAATGAAAAACTGTTTTTT
d_call: NA
v_call: TRBV19
j_call: TRBJ1-4
clone_size: NA

cdr3_aa: CASSYLTGTSLGSPLHF
cdr3_nt: TGTGCCAGCAGCTATTTGACAGGGACATCGCTCGGTTCACCCCTCCACTTT
d_call: TRBD1
v_call: TRBV7-9
j_call: TRBJ1-6
clone_size: NA

cdr3_aa: CASSLDWRGNEQFF
cdr3_nt: TGTGCCAGCAGCTTAGACTGGAGGGGCAATGAGCAGTTCTTC
d_call: NA
v_call: TRBV5-6
j_call: TRBJ2-1
clone_size: NA

cdr3_aa: CASSSKTANTEAFF
cdr3_nt: TGTGCCAGTAGTTCCAAGACAGCGAACACTGAAGCTTTCTTT
d_call: NA
v_call: TRBV19
j_call: TRBJ1-1
clone_size: NA

cdr3_aa: CASSAPGENEKLFF
cdr3_nt: TGTGCCAGCAGCGCTCCGGGGGAAAATGAAAAACTGTTTTTT
d_call: NA
v_call: TRBV9
j_call: TRBJ1-4
clone_size: NA

cdr3_aa: CASRQTGGGGYTF
cdr3_nt: TGTGCCAGCAGACAAACAGGGGGCGGTGGCTACACCTTC
d_call: TRBD1
v_call: TRBV11-3
j_call: TRBJ1-2
clone_size: NA

cdr3_aa: CASNQRARSEAFF
cdr3_nt: TGTGCCAGCAATCAGAGGGCTCGGAGTGAAGCTTTCTTT
d_call: NA
v_call: TRBV6-5
j_call: TRBJ1-1
clone_size: NA

cdr3_aa: CASSHGTGFYEQYF
cdr3_nt: TGTGCCAGCAGCCACGGGACAGGGTTCTACGAGCAGTACTTC
d_call: TRBD1
v_call: TRBV7-2
j_call: TRBJ2-7
clone_size: once

cdr3_aa: CASSLTGLYQPQHF
cdr3_nt: TGTGCCAGCAGCCTGACAGGGCTTTACCAGCCCCAGCATTTT
d_call: TRBD1
v_call: TRBV28
j_call: TRBJ1-5
clone_size: NA

cdr3_aa: CASSSFPRRRGSSYEQYF
cdr3_nt: TGTGCCAGCAGTTCCTTTCCGAGGAGGCGGGGCAGCTCCTACGAGCAGTACTTC
d_call: NA
v_call: TRBV6-2/TRBV6-3
j_call: TRBJ2-7
clone_size: NA

cdr3_aa: CASSLGEMNDRGRWSQYF
cdr3_nt: TGTGCCAGCAGCTTGGGGGAAATGAATGACAGGGGGCGTTGGTCGCAGTACTTC
d_call: TRBD1
v_call: TRBV5-4
j_call: TRBJ2-5
clone_size: NA

cdr3_aa: CASSLGAAYYEQYF
cdr3_nt: TGTGCCAGCAGCTTAGGTGCGGCCTACTACGAGCAGTACTTC
d_call: NA
v_call: TRBV7-9
j_call: TRBJ2-7
clone_size: NA

cdr3_aa: CASISPERGPDTEAFF
cdr3_nt: TGTGCCAGCATCAGCCCAGAAAGGGGGCCGGACACTGAAGCTTTCTTT
d_call: TRBD1
v_call: TRBV27
j_call: TRBJ1-1
clone_size: NA

cdr3_aa: CASQPTGEAFF
cdr3_nt: TGTGCCAGCCAGCCGACAGGGGAAGCTTTCTTT
d_call: TRBD1
v_call: TRBV28
j_call: TRBJ1-1
clone_size: NA

cdr3_aa: CASSLDRRNSPLHF
cdr3_nt: TGTGCCAGCAGCTTGGACAGGAGGAATTCACCCCTCCACTTT
d_call: TRBD1
v_call: TRBV7-9
j_call: TRBJ1-6
clone_size: NA